Below are 29 T cell receptor beta chains sequenced from a single sample in a study of technical replicates of blood from several donors. Produced via immunoSEQ multiplex PCR; TCRdb's table is partial and in-frame only. The top ten clones hold about 4.5% of a sample with around 60,000 clones, roughly 92% of them seen once. What was sequenced was PBMCs. The receptors come from a human donor in good health. Some clones in this sample may be carry-over from other donors' samples.

This clone was counted only a few times. This chain joins TRBV10-3 and TRBJ1-1; D is uncertain. CDR1 and CDR2 (germline): ENHRY, SYGVKD. V was pared by 0 bases and J by 4 bases, with 12 bases between. This CDR3 comprises 15 residues. CDR3 sequence: CAISESPGSVTEAFF. CDR3 nucleotide sequence: TGTGCCATCAGTGAGTCCCCGGGGTCGGTCACTGAAGCTTTCTTT.

This chain links TRBV30 with TRBJ2-7, with TRBD2 matching 8 bases. Germline trimming cut 2 bases from V and 1 base from J; bases unmatched to any gene: 4. The CDR3 is made up of 14 amino acids. Germline CDR1 is GTSNPN and CDR2 is SVGIG (reference sequence). Written as DNA, the CDR3 is TGTGCCTGGAGTACGGGAGGGATTTCCTACGAGCAGTACTTC. It codes for CAWSTGGISYEQYF. Supplemented by reference TRBV30 and TRBJ2-7, the full variable domain reads SQTIHQWPATLVQPVGSPLSLECTVEGTSNPNLYWYRQAAGRGLQLLFYSVGIGQISSEVPQNLSASRPQDRQFILSSKKLLLSDSGFYLCAWSTGGISYEQYFGPGTRLTVT.

The chain links TRBV18 to TRBJ1-1, with TRBD1 matching over 7 bases. The trim removed 6 bases at V and 11 bases at J, leaving 12 bases unmatched. The V gene's germline CDR1 is KGHSH and CDR2 LQKENI. The CDR3 has 13 residues. The CDR3 sequence is CASSPGQIGEAFF. The DNA for the CDR3 is TGTGCCAGCTCGCCGGGACAGATCGGTGAGGCTTTCTTT.

The rearrangement joins TRBV7-8 to TRBJ2-6; D perhaps matches TRBD1 (5 bases). The CDR3 runs 16 residues. The ends were cut back, 4 bases at V and 4 bases at J, with 14 bases in the middle. CDR1 and CDR2 from the germline V gene are SGHVS and FQNEAQ. CDR3: CASSSRELSGANVLTF. The CDR3 nucleotides are TGTGCCAGCAGCTCCAGGGAACTCTCGGGGGCCAACGTCCTGACTTTC.

V and J are TRBV10-2 and TRBJ1-2; no clear D. The CDR3 consists of 13 residues. Germline V gene data show CDR1 as WSHSY and CDR2 as SAAADI. V shed 9 bases and J shed 4 bases, with 15 bases lying between them. CDR3 nucleotide sequence: TGCGCCAGTCAGCCGGAGGAGGCCTATGGCTACACCTTC. Translated: CASQPEEAYGYTF.

The rearrangement joins TRBV4-3 to TRBJ2-1; 13 bases are a match to TRBD2. Germline V gene lookup returns CDR1 LGHNA and CDR2 YSLEER. V was clipped by 0 bases and J by 9 bases; unmatched bases: 5. The CDR3 spans 16 residues. CDR3 DNA sequence: TGCGCCAGCAGCCAAGATAGACTAGCGGGAGGCGGTGAGCAGTTCTTC. It translates to CASSQDRLAGGGEQFF.

The chain joins TRBV19 to TRBJ2-6; 7 nucleotides match TRBD2. Germline assignment: CDR1 LNHDA and CDR2 SQIVND (reference sequence). V lost 10 bases and J lost 4; bases outside the gene matches: 13. This CDR3 is 16 amino acids long. The CDR3 sequence is CATRWEGGSGANVLTF. The CDR3 nucleotides read TGTGCCACCCGTTGGGAGGGAGGGTCCGGGGCCAACGTCCTGACTTTC.

This chain uses TRBV27 with TRBJ2-6; 7 nucleotides align to TRBD1. Germline CDR1 and CDR2: MNHEY and SMNVEV (reference sequence). The CDR3 has 18 amino acids. J lost 2 bases, V lost 8 bases, and 15 bases had no gene match. This CDR3 reads CASGLTGTYQTGANVLTF. The CDR3, as DNA: TGTGCCAGCGGATTGACAGGGACCTATCAGACTGGGGCCAACGTCCTGACTTTC.

The count of this clone is one. This rearrangement joins TRBV7-2 to TRBJ2-5; 7 bases are a match to TRBD1. J was trimmed by 4 bases and V by 5 bases; bases with no gene match: 10. Germline CDR1 is SGHTA and CDR2 is FQGNSA. CDR3 size: 15 residues. The CDR3 sequence is CASSLGQTGRETQYF. In DNA form, the CDR3 reads TGTGCCAGCAGCCTCGGCCAGACAGGGCGAGAGACCCAGTACTTC.

The chain recombines TRBV7-2 with TRBJ1-4; D is uncertain. The CDR3 sequence is 15 residues long. Trimming took 5 bases from V and 4 from J, leaving 14 bases between them. CDR1 and CDR2 from the germline V gene are SGHTA and FQGNSA. CDR3 residues: CASSPPGLGNEKLFF. The CDR3 DNA reads TGTGCCAGCAGCCCCCCGGGGTTAGGTAATGAAAAACTGTTTTTT.

This rearrangement joins TRBV4-1 to TRBJ1-2, with a tentative D call TRBD1 (6 bases). The CDR3 contains 14 residues. With 4 bases removed from V and 8 bases from J, the gap between germline ends came to 17 bases. Germline CDR1 is MGHRA and CDR2 is YSYEKL. The CDR3 loop is CASSLRTANAGYTF. Written as DNA, the CDR3 is TGCGCCAGCAGCCTCAGGACAGCTAATGCCGGCTACACCTTC.

This sequence joins TRBV7-3 and TRBJ2-7, with 10 bases aligning to TRBD2. CDR3 length: 15 amino acids. Germline-derived CDR1 and CDR2 are SGHTA and FQGTGA. The V segment lost 1 base and the J segment 6 bases; nucleotides outside the gene matches: 6. The CDR3 region is CASSLILAGFSEQYF. For the CDR3, the DNA is TGTGCCAGCAGCTTAATACTAGCGGGATTTAGCGAGCAGTACTTC.

This chain joins TRBV2 and TRBJ1-2, with no clear D. CDR3 length: 13 amino acids. From germline, CDR1 is SNHLY and CDR2 FYNNEI. The V end lost 5 bases, the J end lost 2 bases, and 9 bases lay between the germline ends. The CDR3 bases are TGTGCCAGCAGTCAGACACCAAACTATGGCTACACCTTC. It yields the protein CASSQTPNYGYTF.

The CDR3, as DNA: TGCGCCAGCAGCCAAGGTGACAACGGCTATGGCTACACCTTC. Translated: CASSQGDNGYGYTF. The V gene is TRBV4-1, the J gene TRBJ1-2, with D hard to call. This CDR3 spans 14 amino acids. From germline, CDR1 is MGHRA and CDR2 YSYEKL. Trimming took off 1 base at V and 4 bases at J, with 10 bases between the two ends.

The rearrangement links TRBV4-3 to TRBJ1-2, with D perhaps TRBD1 (5 bases). Germline V CDR1 and CDR2: LGHNA, YSLEER. Trimming left V 2 bases short and J 4 bases short, with 17 bases between. The CDR3 has 16 residues. The CDR3 sequence: CASSQLTGTIPYGYTF. For the CDR3, the DNA is TGCGCCAGCAGCCAACTAACCGGGACTATTCCCTATGGCTACACCTTC.

The V call is TRBV20-1, the J call TRBJ2-7, with a tentative D call TRBD2 (5 bases). The CDR3 is 11 amino acids. The germline CDR1 and CDR2 sequences are DFQATT and SNEGSKA (reference sequence). V was clipped by 3 bases and J by 6 bases, with 9 bases between them. This chain's CDR3 is CSARRGLEQYF. The CDR3 DNA sequence: TGCAGTGCTAGGAGAGGGCTCGAGCAGTACTTC.

The chain couples TRBV13 to TRBJ2-7; 8 bases match TRBD1. The CDR3 contains 15 residues. V was clipped by 5 bases and J by 5 bases; unmatched bases: 11. The germline CDR1 and CDR2 sequences are PRHDT and FYEKMQ (reference sequence). CDR3 nucleotide sequence: TGTGCCAGCAGCCCCCCCTCTGGCAGGGGGCACGAGCAGTACTTC. Translated: CASSPPSGRGHEQYF.

The chain is built from TRBV29-1 and TRBJ2-1; 13 bases agree with TRBD2. CDR3 length equals 16 residues. V lost 4 bases, J lost 1 base, and 4 bases stayed unmatched. Germline CDR1 SQVTM, CDR2 ANQGSEA. In DNA form, the CDR3 reads TGCAGCGTTGCCGGACTAGCGGGAGATTCCTACAATGAGCAGTTCTTC. It codes for CSVAGLAGDSYNEQFF.

V and J are TRBV6-5 and TRBJ2-2; TRBD2 agrees at 8 bases. Per germline, CDR1 MNHEY and CDR2 SVGAGI. This CDR3 contains 15 residues. J lost 6 bases, V lost 6 bases, and 9 bases had no gene match. DNA for the CDR3: TGTGCCAGCAGCCGGCCCGGGACTAGTGCCGGGGAGCTGTTTTTT. This encodes CASSRPGTSAGELFF.

This chain links TRBV9 with TRBJ2-7, with 7 positions matching TRBD2. V was clipped by 3 bases and J by 4 bases; unmatched bases: 4. In germline, CDR1 is SGDLS, CDR2 YYNGEE. The CDR3 contains 13 residues. CDR3 region: CASSGPGGYEQYF. As DNA, the CDR3 is TGTGCCAGCAGCGGGCCCGGGGGGTACGAGCAGTACTTC.

The V call is TRBV11-2, the J call TRBJ2-4; the match to TRBD2 covers 10 bases. This CDR3 region has 15 residues. Germline V gene sequence: CDR1 SGHAT, CDR2 FQNNGV. The ends lost 2 bases at V and 7 bases at J; junction bases unmatched: 5. CDR3 bases: TGTGCCAGCAGCTTACAAGCGGGGGGGCCTAACATTCAGTACTTC. Encoded protein: CASSLQAGGPNIQYF.

The chain links TRBV5-1 to TRBJ2-3, with D possibly TRBD1 on 6 matching bases. The V gene's germline CDR1 is SGHRS and CDR2 YFSETQ. The CDR3 runs 15 residues. Trimming removed 4 bases from V and 5 bases from J, with 17 bases in between. The CDR3 protein is CASSAGGGQVDTQYF. Written as DNA, the CDR3 is TGCGCCAGCAGCGCCGGTGGGGGCCAGGTAGATACGCAGTATTTT.

The rearrangement uses TRBV5-6 and TRBJ1-2; D unclear. The CDR3 loop spans 12 amino acids. CDR1 and CDR2 (germline): SGHDT, YYEEEE. V lost 3 bases, J lost 8 bases, and 11 bases lay in between. CDR3 loop: CASSYSIEGYTF. The CDR3 nucleotides are TGTGCCAGCAGCTACTCTATTGAGGGCTACACCTTC.

This clone was detected only a few times. The V call is TRBV11-2, the J call TRBJ2-3, with 9 positions matching TRBD2. CDR1 and CDR2 from the germline V gene are SGHAT and FQNNGV. The ends lost 6 bases at V and 5 bases at J; junction bases unmatched: 12. There are 16 residues in the CDR3. Written as DNA, the CDR3 is TGTGCCAGCAGACCCGGCGGGAGGGGGCCTTTAGATACGCAGTATTTT. Translated: CASRPGGRGPLDTQYF.

The chain couples TRBV5-1 to TRBJ2-3; 7 positions match TRBD2. In germline, CDR1 is SGHRS, CDR2 YFSETQ. This CDR3 is 13 amino acids long. V gave up 4 bases and J gave up 5 bases; unmatched junction bases: 4. CDR3: CASSLSGGDTQYF. The CDR3 bases are TGCGCCAGCAGCCTTTCGGGGGGAGATACGCAGTATTTT.

This chain links TRBV6-1 with TRBJ1-5; D is ambiguous. V lost 6 bases and J lost 3, with 12 bases in between. This CDR3 contains 14 residues. CDR1 is MNHNS, CDR2 SASEGT, per germline. The CDR3 DNA reads as TGTGCCAGCAGGACCAGAGGCGTCAATCAGCCCCAGCATTTT. It specifies CASRTRGVNQPQHF.

The CDR3 DNA sequence: TGCGCCAGCAGCTCCGACAGGGTCAACGAGCAGTACTTC. Amino acids: CASSSDRVNEQYF. V and J are TRBV5-1 and TRBJ2-7; 7 bases are shared with TRBD1. The germline V gene encodes CDR1 SGHRS and CDR2 YFSETQ. The CDR3 runs to 13 residues. With V trimmed by 3 bases and J by 5 bases, 5 bases remained unmatched.

J is TRBJ1-1 and V is TRBV5-1; TRBD1 aligns across 7 bases. V dropped 6 bases and J dropped 4; count of bases not matched to a gene: 12. Germline V CDR1 and CDR2: SGHRS, YFSETQ. CDR3 length equals 15 residues. The CDR3 sequence: CASTWAGGGGTEAFF. DNA of the CDR3: TGCGCCAGCACCTGGGCAGGGGGTGGTGGCACTGAAGCTTTCTTT.

The V gene is TRBV4-3, the J gene TRBJ2-3; TRBD2 agrees at 9 bases. Germline values: CDR1 LGHNA, CDR2 YSLEER. The V and J ends lost 3 bases and 6 bases, in that order; junction bases with no gene match: 7. There are 15 residues in the CDR3. The CDR3 region is CASSQTSGFGDTQYF. CDR3 coding DNA: TGCGCCAGCAGCCAGACTAGCGGATTTGGGGATACGCAGTATTTT.